The present T cell receptor (beta chain) was sequenced within a study of somatic mutations in cytotoxic T cells in rheumatoid arthritis. This table comes from immunoSEQ multiplex PCR, and its TCRdb copy is limited to in-frame clones, with some not included. The sample gives about 17,000 clones, approximately 80% of which show up once; approximately 19% is in the top ten. Material: CD8+ T cells sorted from blood. The origin of this receptor is an adult with rheumatoid arthritis.

The CDR3 reads CACFHRGRDYGYTF. In DNA form, the CDR3 reads TGTGCCTGTTTCCACAGGGGGCGCGACTATGGCTACACCTTC. The J gene is TRBJ1-2, the V gene TRBV30; TRBD1 matches at 9 bases. Germline CDR1 is GTSNPN and CDR2 is SVGIG (reference sequence). J lost 3 bases, V lost 6 bases, and 8 bases had no gene match. This CDR3 contains 14 residues.